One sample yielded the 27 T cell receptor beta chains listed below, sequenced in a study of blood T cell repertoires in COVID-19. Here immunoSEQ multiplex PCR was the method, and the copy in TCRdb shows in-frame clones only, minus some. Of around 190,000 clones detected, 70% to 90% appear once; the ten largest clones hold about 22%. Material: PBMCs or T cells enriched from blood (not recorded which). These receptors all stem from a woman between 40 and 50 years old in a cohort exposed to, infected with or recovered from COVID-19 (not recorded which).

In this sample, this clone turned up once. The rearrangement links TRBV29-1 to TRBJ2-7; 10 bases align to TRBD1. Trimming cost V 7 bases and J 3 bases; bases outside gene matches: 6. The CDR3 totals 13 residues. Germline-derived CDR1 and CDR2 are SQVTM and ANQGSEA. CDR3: CSAQGQGLYEQYF. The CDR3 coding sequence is TGCAGCGCCCAGGGACAGGGGCTCTACGAGCAGTACTTC.

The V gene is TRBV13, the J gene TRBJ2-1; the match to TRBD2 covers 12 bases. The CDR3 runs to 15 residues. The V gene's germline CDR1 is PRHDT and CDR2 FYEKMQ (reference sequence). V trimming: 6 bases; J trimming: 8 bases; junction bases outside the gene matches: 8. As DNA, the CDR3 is TGTGCCAGCAGTCAGACTAGCGGGAGTAGGGATGAGCAGTTCTTC. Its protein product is CASSQTSGSRDEQFF.

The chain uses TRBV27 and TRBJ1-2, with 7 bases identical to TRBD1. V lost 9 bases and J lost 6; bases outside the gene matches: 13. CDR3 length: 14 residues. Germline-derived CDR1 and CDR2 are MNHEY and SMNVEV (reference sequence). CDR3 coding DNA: TGTGCCAGTGGGCAATTACAGGGGCTCGATGGCTACACCTTC. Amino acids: CASGQLQGLDGYTF.

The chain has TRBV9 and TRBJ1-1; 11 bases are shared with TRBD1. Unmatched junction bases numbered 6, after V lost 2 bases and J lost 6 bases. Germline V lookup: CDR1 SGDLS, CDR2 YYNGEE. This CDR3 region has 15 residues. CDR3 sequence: CASSVGQGEFPEAFF. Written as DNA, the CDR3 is TGTGCCAGCAGCGTGGGACAGGGGGAATTCCCTGAAGCTTTCTTT.

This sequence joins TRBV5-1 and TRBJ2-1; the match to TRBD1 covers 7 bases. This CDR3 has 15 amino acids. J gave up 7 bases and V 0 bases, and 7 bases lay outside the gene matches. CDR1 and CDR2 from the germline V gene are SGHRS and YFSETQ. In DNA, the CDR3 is TGCGCCAGCAGCTTGGCAGGGGGTATAGGGAATGAGCAGTTCTTC. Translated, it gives CASSLAGGIGNEQFF.

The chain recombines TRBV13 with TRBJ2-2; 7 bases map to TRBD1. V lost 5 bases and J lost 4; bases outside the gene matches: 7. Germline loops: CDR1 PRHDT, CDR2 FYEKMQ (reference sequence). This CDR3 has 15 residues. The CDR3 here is CASSPTGLGTGELFF. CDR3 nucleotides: TGTGCCAGCAGCCCGACAGGGTTGGGCACCGGGGAGCTGTTTTTT.

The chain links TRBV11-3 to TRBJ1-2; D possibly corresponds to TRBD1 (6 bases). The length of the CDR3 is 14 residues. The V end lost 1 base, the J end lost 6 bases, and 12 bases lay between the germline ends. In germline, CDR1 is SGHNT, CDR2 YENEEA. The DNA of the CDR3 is TGTGCCAGCAGCTTAGGTAACAGGGAGCATGGCTACACCTTC. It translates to CASSLGNREHGYTF.

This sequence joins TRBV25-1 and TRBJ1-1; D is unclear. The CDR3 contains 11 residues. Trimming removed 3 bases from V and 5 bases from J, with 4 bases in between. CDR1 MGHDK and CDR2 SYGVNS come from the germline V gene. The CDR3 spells CASSDPTEAFF. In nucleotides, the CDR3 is TGTGCCAGCAGTGATCCGACTGAAGCTTTCTTT.

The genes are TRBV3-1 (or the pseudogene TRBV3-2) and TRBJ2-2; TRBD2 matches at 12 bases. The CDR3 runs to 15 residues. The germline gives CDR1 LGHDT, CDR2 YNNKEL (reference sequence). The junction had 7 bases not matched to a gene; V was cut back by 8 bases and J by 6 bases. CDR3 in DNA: TGTGCCAGCTTATCTAGCGGGGGGGCTTCCGGGGAGCTGTTTTTT. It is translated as CASLSSGGASGELFF.

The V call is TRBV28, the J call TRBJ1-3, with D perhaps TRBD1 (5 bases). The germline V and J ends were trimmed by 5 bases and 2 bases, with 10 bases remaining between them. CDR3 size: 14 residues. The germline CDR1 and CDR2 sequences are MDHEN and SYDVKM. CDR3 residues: CASSQGGAGNTIYF. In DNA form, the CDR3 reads TGTGCCAGCAGTCAGGGAGGTGCTGGAAACACCATATATTTT.

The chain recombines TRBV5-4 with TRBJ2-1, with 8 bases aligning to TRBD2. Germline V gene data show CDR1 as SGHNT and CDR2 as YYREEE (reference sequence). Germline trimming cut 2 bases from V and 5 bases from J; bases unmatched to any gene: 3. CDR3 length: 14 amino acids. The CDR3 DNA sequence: TGTGCCAGCAGCTTCTGGACTAGCAACAATGAGCAGTTCTTC. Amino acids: CASSFWTSNNEQFF.

The CDR3 loop is CASRGGSNTDTQYF. CDR3 in DNA: TGTGCCAGCAGGGGGGGGTCGAACACAGATACGCAGTATTTT. The chain combines TRBV27 with TRBJ2-3; the match to TRBD2 covers 7 bases. Per germline, CDR1 MNHEY and CDR2 SMNVEV (reference sequence). After removal of 6 bases from V and 2 bases from J, the junction contained 5 bases not matched to a gene. The CDR3 consists of 14 residues.

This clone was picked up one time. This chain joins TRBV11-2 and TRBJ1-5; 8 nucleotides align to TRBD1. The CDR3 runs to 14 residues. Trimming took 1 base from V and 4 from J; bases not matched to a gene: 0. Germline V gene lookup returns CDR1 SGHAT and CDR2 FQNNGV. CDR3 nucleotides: TGTGCCAGCAGCTTAGGACAGGGGAATCAGCCCCAGCATTTT. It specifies CASSLGQGNQPQHF. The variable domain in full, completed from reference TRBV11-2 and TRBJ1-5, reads EAGVAQSPRYKIIEKRQSVAFWCNPISGHATLYWYQQILGQGPKLLIQFQNNGVVDDSQLPKDRFSAERLKGVDSTLKIQPAKLEDSAVYLCASSLGQGNQPQHFGDGTRLSIL.

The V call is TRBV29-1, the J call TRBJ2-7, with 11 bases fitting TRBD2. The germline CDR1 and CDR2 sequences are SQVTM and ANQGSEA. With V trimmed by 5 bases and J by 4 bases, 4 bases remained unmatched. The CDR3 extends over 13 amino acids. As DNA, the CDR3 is TGCAGCGTTAAAGGGACTAGCGGATACGAGCAGTACTTC. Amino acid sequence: CSVKGTSGYEQYF.

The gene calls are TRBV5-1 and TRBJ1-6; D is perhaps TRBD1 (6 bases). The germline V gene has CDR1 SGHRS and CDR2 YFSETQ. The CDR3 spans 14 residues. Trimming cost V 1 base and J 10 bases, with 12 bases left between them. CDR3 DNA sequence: TGCGCCAGCAGCTTGCACAGGGATGAATCACCCCTCCACTTT. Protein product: CASSLHRDESPLHF.

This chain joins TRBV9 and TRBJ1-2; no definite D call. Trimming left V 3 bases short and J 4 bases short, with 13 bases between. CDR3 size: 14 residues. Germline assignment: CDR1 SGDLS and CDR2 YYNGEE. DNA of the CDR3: TGTGCCAGCAGCGGCCCCGGAGGGAGCTATGGCTACACCTTC. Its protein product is CASSGPGGSYGYTF.

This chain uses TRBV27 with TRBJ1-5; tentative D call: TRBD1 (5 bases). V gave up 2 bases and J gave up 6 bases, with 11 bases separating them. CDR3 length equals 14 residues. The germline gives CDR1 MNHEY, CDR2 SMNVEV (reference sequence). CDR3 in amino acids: CASSLGGGGQPQHF. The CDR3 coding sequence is TGTGCCAGCAGTTTAGGGGGGGGAGGTCAGCCCCAGCATTTT.

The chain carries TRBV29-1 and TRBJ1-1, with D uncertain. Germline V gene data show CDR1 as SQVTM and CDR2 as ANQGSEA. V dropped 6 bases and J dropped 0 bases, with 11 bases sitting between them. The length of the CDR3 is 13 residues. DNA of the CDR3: TGCAGCGTCTTTGGTAGCATGAACACTGAAGCTTTCTTT. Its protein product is CSVFGSMNTEAFF.

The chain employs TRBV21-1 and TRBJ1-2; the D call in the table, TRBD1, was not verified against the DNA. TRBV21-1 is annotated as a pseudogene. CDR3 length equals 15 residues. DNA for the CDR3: TGTGCCAGCAGCAAACGAAAGCGGACAGAATATGGCTACACCTTC. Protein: CASSKRKRTEYGYTF.

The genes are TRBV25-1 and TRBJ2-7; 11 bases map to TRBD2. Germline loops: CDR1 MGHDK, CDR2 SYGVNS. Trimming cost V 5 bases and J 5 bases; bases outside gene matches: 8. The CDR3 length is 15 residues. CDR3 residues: CASSKRLAGYDEQYF. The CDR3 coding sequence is TGTGCCAGCAGTAAGAGACTAGCGGGGTACGACGAGCAGTACTTC.

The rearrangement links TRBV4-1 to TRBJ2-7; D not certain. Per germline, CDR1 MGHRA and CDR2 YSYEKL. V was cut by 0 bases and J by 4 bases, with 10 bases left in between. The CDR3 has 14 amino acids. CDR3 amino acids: CASSQEWQSYEQYF. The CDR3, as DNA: TGCGCCAGCAGCCAAGAATGGCAATCGTACGAGCAGTACTTC.

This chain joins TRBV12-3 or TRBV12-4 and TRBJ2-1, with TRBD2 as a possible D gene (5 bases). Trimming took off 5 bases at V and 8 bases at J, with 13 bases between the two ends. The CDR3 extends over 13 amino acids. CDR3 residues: CASSPRERHEQFF. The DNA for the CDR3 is TGTGCCAGCAGTCCCCGGGAACGGCATGAGCAGTTCTTC.

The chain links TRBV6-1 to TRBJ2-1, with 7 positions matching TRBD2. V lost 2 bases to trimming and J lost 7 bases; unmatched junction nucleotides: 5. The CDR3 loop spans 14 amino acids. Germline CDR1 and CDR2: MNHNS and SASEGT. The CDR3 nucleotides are TGTGCCAGCAGTGAACTGACTAGCAGGAATGAGCAGTTCTTC. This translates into CASSELTSRNEQFF.

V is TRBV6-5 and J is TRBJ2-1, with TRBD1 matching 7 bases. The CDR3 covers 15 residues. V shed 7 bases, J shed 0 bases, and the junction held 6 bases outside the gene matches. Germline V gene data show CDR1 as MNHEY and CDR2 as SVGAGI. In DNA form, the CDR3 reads TGTGCCAGCACCGAGACAGGGATCTCCTACAATGAGCAGTTCTTC. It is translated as CASTETGISYNEQFF.

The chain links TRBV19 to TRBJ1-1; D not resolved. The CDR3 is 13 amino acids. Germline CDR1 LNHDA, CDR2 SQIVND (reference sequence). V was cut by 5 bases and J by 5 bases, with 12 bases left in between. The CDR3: CASSLWTETEAFF. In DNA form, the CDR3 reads TGTGCCAGTAGTCTCTGGACTGAAACTGAAGCTTTCTTT.

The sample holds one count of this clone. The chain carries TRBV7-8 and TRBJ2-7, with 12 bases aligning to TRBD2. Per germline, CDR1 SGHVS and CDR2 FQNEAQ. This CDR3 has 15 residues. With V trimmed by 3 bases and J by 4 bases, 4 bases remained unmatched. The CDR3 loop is CASSFRLAGVYEQYF. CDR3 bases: TGTGCCAGCAGCTTCAGACTAGCGGGAGTTTACGAGCAGTACTTC.

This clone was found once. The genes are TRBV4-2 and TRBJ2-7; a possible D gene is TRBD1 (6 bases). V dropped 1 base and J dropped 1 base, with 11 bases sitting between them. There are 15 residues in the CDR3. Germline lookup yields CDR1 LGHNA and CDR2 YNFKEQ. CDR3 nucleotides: TGTGCCAGCAGCCAAGTAGGCAGGGGATCCTACGAGCAGTACTTC. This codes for CASSQVGRGSYEQYF.